This TCR beta chain was sequenced for a study of T cells in Graves' hyperthyroidism and ophthalmopathy. RNA transcripts were the template for amplifying TCR beta CDR3 regions. When the TCR CDR3 underwent first-round RT-PCR, the HTBI primer set was used. TCRdb itself ran the multiplex PCR reads through MiXCR, one entry per CDR3 protein. The table records some 350,000 distinct CDR3 sequences, roughly 25% of them present only once. V was cut by 5 bases and J by 4 bases, with 14 bases left in between. The CDR3 loop spans 14 amino acids. The V gene's germline CDR1 is LNHNV and CDR2 YYDKDF (reference sequence). Newly diagnosed patients aged 18 to 65 had hyperthyroidism of under 2 months' duration. This clonotype has only a few counts.

The chain links TRBV15 to TRBJ1-1; D gene unclear. This sequence was found in a man aged 45 to 65 with Graves' hyperthyroidism. The specimen sequenced was blood. The CDR3 region has the DNA TGTGCCACCAGCGCCGATGGGGTGTCCACTGAAGCTTTCTTT. It specifies CATSADGVSTEAFF.